The TCR beta chain described here comes from a study of Ad26.COV2.S vaccination and SARS-CoV-2 variants. Study-level information: The vaccine Ad26.COV2.S was put into the muscle once, or twice with 56 days between. Study observations and caveats: Higher spike-specific TCR breadth was found in vaccine recipients than in placebo recipients.

Here immunoSEQ multiplex PCR was the method, and the copy in TCRdb shows in-frame clones only, minus some. Among around 400,000 clones, roughly 80% were seen once, and the ten largest hold just under 7.5%. This CDR3 has 16 amino acids. Trimming removed 5 bases from V and 3 bases from J, with 20 bases in between. CDR1 is SGHNT, CDR2 YENEEA, per germline. As to treatment: around 19 received Ad26.COV2.S at low or high dose, single or two shots; several received placebo; per-sample allocation not given. All samples were drawn on day 63, counting from the first vaccine or placebo injection. An adult aged 18-55 years in Boston served as the donor. Vaccination used an Ad26 vector expressing Wuhan-strain SARS-CoV-2 spike. A word on this clone: What it binds is unknown.

The sample was peripheral blood, taken in a trial of Ad26.COV2.S vaccine versus placebo. The source is a person aged 18-60 years who received the Ad26.COV2.S COVID-19 vaccine or a placebo. This sequence joins TRBV11-3 and TRBJ2-7; weak D call: TRBD2 (5 bases). CDR3 nucleotides: TGTGCCAGCAGCCAAGGGTCCGGGATCCCTTTCTACGAGCAGTACTTC. Translating it yields CASSQGSGIPFYEQYF.